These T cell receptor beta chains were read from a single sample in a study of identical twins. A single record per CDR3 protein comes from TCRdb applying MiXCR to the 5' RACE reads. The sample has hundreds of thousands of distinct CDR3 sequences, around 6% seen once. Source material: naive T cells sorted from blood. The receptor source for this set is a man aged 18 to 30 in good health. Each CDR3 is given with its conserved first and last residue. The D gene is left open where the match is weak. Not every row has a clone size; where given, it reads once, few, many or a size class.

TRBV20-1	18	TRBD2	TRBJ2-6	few	TGCAGTGCTACCCGACTAGCTAGCGGGGGCTCTGGGGCCAACGTCCTGACTTTC	CSATRLASGGSGANVLTF
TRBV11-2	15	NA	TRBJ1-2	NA	TGTGCCAGCAGCTTATCTGTCGACAGACACTATGGCTACACCTTC	CASSLSVDRHYGYTF
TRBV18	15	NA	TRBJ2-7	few	TGTGCCAGCTCACTTTATTTGTCGGGCGTCGTGGAGCAGTACTTC	CASSLYLSGVVEQYF
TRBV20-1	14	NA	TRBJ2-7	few	TGCAGTGCTTCTCACGTCGTTTCAGGGAGGGAGCAGTACTTC	CSASHVVSGREQYF
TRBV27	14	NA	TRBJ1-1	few	TGTGCCAGCAGTTTGCCAGGACTCCCCAAGGAAGCTTTCTTT	CASSLPGLPKEAFF
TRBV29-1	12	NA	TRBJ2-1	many	TGCAGCGTAGGAGCTTTGGATAAAGCCCCGTTCTTC	CSVGALDKAPFF
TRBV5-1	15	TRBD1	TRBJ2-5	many	TGCGCCAGCAGCTTGGACGGGACAGGATCAAGGGCCCAGTACTTC	CASSLDGTGSRAQYF
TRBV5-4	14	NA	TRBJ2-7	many	TGTGCCAGCAGCCCTAGAGGGGCGACCTACGAGCAGTACTTC	CASSPRGATYEQYF
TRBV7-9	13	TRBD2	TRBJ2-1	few	TGTGCCACTAGCGGGGCCGTTTCGGGTGAGCAGTTCTTC	CATSGAVSGEQFF
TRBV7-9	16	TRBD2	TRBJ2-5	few	TGTGCCAGCAGCGACAAAGGACTAGCGATCCAAGAGACCCAGTACTTC	CASSDKGLAIQETQYF
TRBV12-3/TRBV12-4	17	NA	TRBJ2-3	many	TGTGCCAGCAGTTTAGGGTCGGGGCGGGAAAGCACAGATACGCAGTATTTT	CASSLGSGRESTDTQYF
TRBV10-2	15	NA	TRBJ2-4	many	TGCGCCAGCAGTGAGTCGATCGGAGGGACAAACATTCAGTACTTC	CASSESIGGTNIQYF
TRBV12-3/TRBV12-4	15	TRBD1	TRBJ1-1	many	TGTGCCAGCAGCCACAGGGGGCCGGGGAACACTGAAGCTTTCTTT	CASSHRGPGNTEAFF
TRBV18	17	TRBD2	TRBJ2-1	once	TGTGCCAGCTCACCGAGACTAGCGGGAGATGTTAGCTATGAGCAGTTCTTC	CASSPRLAGDVSYEQFF
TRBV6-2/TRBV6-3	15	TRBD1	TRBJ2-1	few	TGTGCCAGCAGTTACCGGGACAGGGTCTACAATGAGCAGTTCTTC	CASSYRDRVYNEQFF
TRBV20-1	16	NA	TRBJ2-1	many	TGCAGTCCTCTCGGAGGAAGGGGGCGCGGGGAAAATGAGCAGTTCTTC	CSPLGGRGRGENEQFF
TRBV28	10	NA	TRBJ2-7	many	TGTGCCAGCAACGGGAGCCCCCCGTACTTC	CASNGSPPYF
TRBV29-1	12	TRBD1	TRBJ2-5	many	TGCAGCGCATGGGACAGCCAAGAGACCCAGTACTTC	CSAWDSQETQYF
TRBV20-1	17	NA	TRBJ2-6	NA	TGCAGTGCTAGGCGCCCGGGCCATCTCTCTGGGGCCAACGTCCTGACTTTC	CSARRPGHLSGANVLTF
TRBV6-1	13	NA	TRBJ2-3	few	TGTGCCAGCAGTGAATTGGTTTCCTCGGGGCAGTATTTT	CASSELVSSGQYF
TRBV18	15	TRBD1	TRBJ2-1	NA	TGTGCCAGCTCACCAAACGGACAGGCTTACAATGAGCAGTTCTTC	CASSPNGQAYNEQFF
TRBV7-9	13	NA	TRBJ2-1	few	TGTGCCAGCAACTTGGGACGGCTAGGCGAGCAGTTCTTC	CASNLGRLGEQFF
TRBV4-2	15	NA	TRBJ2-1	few	TGTGCCAGCAGCCAAGGGGGGCCATCCTACAATGAGCAGTTCTTC	CASSQGGPSYNEQFF
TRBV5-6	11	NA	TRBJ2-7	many	TGTGCCAGCAGCGTAAGCTACGAGCAGTACTTC	CASSVSYEQYF
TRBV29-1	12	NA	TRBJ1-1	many	TGCAGCGTGCCTACGAAGGGGATTGAAGCTTTCTTT	CSVPTKGIEAFF
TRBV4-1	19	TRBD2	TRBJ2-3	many	TGCGCCAGCAGCCAAGTTCGGGGAGTCAATGCGGGAGGCACAGATACGCAGTATTTT	CASSQVRGVNAGGTDTQYF
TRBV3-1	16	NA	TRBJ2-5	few	TGTGCCAGCAGCCTCTACCTTATGACAAGCCAAGAGACCCAGTACTTC	CASSLYLMTSQETQYF
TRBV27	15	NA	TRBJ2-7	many	TGTGCCAGCAGTTTATCATCGCTGGTCTCCTACGAGCAGTACTTC	CASSLSSLVSYEQYF
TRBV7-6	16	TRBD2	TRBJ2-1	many	TGTGCCAGCAGCTTAGGGGGGACTAGCGGGAGGAATGAGCAGTTCTTC	CASSLGGTSGRNEQFF
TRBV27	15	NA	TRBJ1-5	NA	TGTGCCAGCAGTTCGCTGCCGGGCAGCAATCAGCCCCAGCATTTT	CASSSLPGSNQPQHF
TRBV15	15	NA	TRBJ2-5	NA	TGTGCCACCAGCAGAGAGCCTCATACCCAAGAGACCCAGTACTTC	CATSREPHTQETQYF
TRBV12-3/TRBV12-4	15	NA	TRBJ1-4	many	TGTGCCAGCAGTTTTGGGGGGGGAAGAAATGAAAAACTGTTTTTT	CASSFGGGRNEKLFF
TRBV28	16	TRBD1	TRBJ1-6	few	TGTGCCAGTGCCCGTCTGGAGACAGGGGGCCTGGGGGTGGTCCACTTT	CASARLETGGLGVVHF
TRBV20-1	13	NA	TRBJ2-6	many	TGCAGTGCCTGGACCCCTGGGGCCAACGTCCTGACTTTC	CSAWTPGANVLTF
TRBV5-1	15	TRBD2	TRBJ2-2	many	TGCGCCAGCAGCATGCCTAGCGGGAGTACCGGGGAGCTGTTTTTT	CASSMPSGSTGELFF
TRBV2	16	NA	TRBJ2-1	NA	TGTGCCAGCAGTGATTCGGTCACCGGCCTCCGCAATGAGCAGTTCTTC	CASSDSVTGLRNEQFF
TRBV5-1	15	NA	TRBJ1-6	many	TGCGCCAGCAGCTTGGAGAGCAGCTATAATTCACCCCTCCACTTT	CASSLESSYNSPLHF
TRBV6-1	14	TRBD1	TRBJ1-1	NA	TGTGCCAGCTCCGAGGAGACAGGGCGTCCTGAAGCTTTCTTT	CASSEETGRPEAFF
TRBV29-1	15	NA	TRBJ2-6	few	TGCAGCGTAGGAGGACGAAGCTCTGGGGCCAACGTCCTGACTTTC	CSVGGRSSGANVLTF
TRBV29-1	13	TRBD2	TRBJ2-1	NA	TGCAGCGTTAAGGGACTAGCGGGATCGAAGGAGTTCTTC	CSVKGLAGSKEFF
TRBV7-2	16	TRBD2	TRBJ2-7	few	TGTGCCAGCAGCTTAGTTGGTAGCGGGAGTGGAGACGAGCAGTACTTC	CASSLVGSGSGDEQYF
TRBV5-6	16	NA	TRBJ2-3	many	TGTGCCAGCACCCAATCTATAAATAGCAACACAGATACGCAGTATTTT	CASTQSINSNTDTQYF
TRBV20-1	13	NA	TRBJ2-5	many	TGCAGTGCTCACAAATATTACCAAGAGACCCAGTACTTC	CSAHKYYQETQYF
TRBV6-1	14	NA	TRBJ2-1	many	TGTGCCAGCAGCCACGGGCCAATATACAATGAGCAGTTCTTC	CASSHGPIYNEQFF
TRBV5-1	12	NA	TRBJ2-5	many	TGCGCCAGCACAGGGGTTCGAGAGACCCAGTACTTC	CASTGVRETQYF
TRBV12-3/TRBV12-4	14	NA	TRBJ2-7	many	TGTGCCAGCAGCCTGACTAGACGACGGCGCGAGCAGTACTTC	CASSLTRRRREQYF
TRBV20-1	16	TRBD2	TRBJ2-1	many	TGCAGTGCTAGAGAATCGGCGGGAGGGCCGGGGGATGAGCAGTTCTTC	CSARESAGGPGDEQFF
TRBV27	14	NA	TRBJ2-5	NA	TGTGCCAGCAGTGCATCACAGGGCCAAGAGACCCAGTACTTC	CASSASQGQETQYF